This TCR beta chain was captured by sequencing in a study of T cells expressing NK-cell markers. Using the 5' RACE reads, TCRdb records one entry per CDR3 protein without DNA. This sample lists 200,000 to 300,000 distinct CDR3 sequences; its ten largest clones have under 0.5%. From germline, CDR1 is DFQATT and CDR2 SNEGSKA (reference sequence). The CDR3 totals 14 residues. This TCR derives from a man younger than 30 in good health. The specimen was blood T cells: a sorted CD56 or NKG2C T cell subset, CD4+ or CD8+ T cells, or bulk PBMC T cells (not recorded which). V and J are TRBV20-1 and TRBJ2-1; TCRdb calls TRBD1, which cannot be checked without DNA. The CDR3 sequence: CSAGGTASYNEQFF.